Listed here are 2 T cell receptor beta chains from one sample, sequenced in a study of blood T cell repertoires in COVID-19. Libraries were prepared by immunoSEQ multiplex PCR; TCRdb keeps only in-frame clonotypes and omits some of them. Here the sample spans some 82,000 clones, around 80% being singletons. The specimen was peripheral blood. The origin of the receptors is a man aged 80 or over with active or convalescent COVID-19.

The chain carries TRBV2 and TRBJ1-5; tentatively, D is TRBD1 (5 bases). Germline CDR1 SNHLY, CDR2 FYNNEI. V shed 3 bases and J shed 6 bases, with 12 bases lying between them. CDR3 size: 14 residues. This chain's CDR3 is CASSEIRESQPQHF. In DNA, the CDR3 is TGTGCCAGCAGTGAGATCAGGGAATCTCAGCCCCAGCATTTT.

The rearrangement links TRBV28 to TRBJ2-7, with 7 bases identical to TRBD1. The length of the CDR3 is 14 residues. Looked up from germline, CDR1 is MDHEN and CDR2 is SYDVKM. Trimming took 7 bases from V and 2 from J; bases not matched to a gene: 8. The CDR3 loop reads CASTVTGKAYEQYF. The CDR3 DNA reads as TGTGCCAGCACCGTGACAGGGAAAGCCTACGAGCAGTACTTC.